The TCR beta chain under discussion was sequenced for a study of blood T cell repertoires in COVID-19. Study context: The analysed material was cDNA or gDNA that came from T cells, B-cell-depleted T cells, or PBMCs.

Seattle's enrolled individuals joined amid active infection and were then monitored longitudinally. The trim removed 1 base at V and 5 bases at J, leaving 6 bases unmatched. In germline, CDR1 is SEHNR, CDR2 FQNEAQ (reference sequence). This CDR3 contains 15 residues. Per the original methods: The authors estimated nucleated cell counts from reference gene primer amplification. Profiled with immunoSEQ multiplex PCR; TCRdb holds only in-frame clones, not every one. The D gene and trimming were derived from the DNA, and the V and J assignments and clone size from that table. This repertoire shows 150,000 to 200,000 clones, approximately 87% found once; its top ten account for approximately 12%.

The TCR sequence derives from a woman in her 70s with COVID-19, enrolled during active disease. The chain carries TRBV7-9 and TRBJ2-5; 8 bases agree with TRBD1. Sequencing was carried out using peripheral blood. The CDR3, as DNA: TGTGCCAGCAGCTTAGTGGCAGGGGGCGCCGAGACCCAGTACTTC. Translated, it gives CASSLVAGGAETQYF.